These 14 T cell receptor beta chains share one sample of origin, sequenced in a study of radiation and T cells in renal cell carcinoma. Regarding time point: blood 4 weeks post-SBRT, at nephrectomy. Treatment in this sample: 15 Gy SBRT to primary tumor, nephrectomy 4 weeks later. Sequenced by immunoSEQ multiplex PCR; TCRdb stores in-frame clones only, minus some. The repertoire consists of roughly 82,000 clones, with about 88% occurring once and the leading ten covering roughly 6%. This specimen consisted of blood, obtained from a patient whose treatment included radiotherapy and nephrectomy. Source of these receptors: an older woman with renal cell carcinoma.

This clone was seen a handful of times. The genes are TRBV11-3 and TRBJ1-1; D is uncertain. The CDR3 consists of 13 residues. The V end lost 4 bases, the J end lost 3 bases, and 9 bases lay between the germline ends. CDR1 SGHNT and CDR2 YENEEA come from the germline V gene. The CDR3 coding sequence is TGTGCCAGCAGCTCTACGGTTTACACTGAAGCTTTCTTT. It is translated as CASSSTVYTEAFF.

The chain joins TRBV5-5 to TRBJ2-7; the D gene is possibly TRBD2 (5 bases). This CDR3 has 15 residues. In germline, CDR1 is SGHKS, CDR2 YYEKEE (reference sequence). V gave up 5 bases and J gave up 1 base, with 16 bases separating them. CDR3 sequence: CASSRTSVGSYEQYF. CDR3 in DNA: TGTGCCAGCAGTCGGACTTCGGTAGGGTCCTACGAGCAGTACTTC.

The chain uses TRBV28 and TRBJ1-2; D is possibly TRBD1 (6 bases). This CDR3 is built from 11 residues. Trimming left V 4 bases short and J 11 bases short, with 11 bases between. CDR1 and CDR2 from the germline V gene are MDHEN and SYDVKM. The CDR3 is CASSSSRGYTF. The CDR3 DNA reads TGTGCCAGCAGTTCATCTAGGGGGTACACCTTC.

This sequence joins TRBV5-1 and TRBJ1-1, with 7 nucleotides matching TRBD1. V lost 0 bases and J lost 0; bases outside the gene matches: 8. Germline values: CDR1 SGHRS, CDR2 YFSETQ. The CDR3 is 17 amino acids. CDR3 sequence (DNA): TGCGCCAGCAGCTTGGCCGGAAACAGGGGCATGAACACTGAAGCTTTCTTT. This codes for CASSLAGNRGMNTEAFF.

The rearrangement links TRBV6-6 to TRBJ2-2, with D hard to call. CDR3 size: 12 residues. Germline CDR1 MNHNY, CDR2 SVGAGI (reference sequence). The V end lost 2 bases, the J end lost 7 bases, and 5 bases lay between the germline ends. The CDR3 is CASSYGIGELFF. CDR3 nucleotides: TGTGCCAGCAGTTACGGGATCGGGGAGCTGTTTTTT.

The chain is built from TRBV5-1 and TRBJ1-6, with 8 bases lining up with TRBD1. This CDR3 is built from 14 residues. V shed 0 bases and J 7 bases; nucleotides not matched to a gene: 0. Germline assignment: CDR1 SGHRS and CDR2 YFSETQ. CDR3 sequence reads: CASSLGQGNSPLHF. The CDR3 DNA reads TGCGCCAGCAGCTTGGGACAGGGGAATTCACCCCTCCACTTT.

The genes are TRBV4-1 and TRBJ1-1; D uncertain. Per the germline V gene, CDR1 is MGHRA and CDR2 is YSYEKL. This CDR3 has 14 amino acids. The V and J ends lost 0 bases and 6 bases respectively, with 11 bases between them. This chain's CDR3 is CASSQEVRFAEAFF. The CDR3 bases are TGCGCCAGCAGCCAAGAAGTTCGGTTCGCTGAAGCTTTCTTT.

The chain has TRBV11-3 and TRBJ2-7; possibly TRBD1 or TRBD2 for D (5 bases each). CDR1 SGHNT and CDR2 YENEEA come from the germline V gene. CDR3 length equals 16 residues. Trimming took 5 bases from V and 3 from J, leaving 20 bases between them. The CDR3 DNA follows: TGTGCCAGCAGCAGAAGAGGAACGGGACCGGACTACGAGCAGTACTTC. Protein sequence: CASSRRGTGPDYEQYF. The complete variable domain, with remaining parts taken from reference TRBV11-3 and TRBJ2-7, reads EAGVVQSPRYKIIEKKQPVAFWCNPISGHNTLYWYLQNLGQGPELLIRYENEEAVDDSQLPKDRFSAERLKGVDSTLKIQPAELGDSAVYLCASSRRGTGPDYEQYFGPGTRLTVT.

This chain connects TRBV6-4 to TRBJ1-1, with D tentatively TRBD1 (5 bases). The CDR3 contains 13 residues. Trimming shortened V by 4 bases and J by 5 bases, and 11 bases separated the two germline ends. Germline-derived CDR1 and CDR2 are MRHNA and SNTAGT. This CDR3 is CASSVEGSTEAFF. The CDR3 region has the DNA TGTGCCAGCAGTGTGGAGGGGAGTACTGAAGCTTTCTTT.

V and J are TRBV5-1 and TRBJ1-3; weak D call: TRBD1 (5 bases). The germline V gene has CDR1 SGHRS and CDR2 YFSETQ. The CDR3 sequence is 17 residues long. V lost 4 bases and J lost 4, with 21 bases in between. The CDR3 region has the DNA TGCGCCAGCAGCAACCGGGACTCCTTCGCGGGGGGAAACACCATATATTTT. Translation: CASSNRDSFAGGNTIYF.

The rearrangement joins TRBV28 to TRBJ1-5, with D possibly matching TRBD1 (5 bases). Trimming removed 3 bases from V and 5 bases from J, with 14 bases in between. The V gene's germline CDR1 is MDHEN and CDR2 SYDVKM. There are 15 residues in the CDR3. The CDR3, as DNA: TGTGCCAGCAGTTTTTGGGGCGTCAACTATCAGCCCCAGCATTTT. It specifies CASSFWGVNYQPQHF.

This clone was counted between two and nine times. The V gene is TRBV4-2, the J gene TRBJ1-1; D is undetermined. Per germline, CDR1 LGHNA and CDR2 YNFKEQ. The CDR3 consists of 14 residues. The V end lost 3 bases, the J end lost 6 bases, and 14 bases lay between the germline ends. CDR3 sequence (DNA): TGTGCCAGCAGCCACCGATCTATGGTGGCTGAAGCTTTCTTT. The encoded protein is CASSHRSMVAEAFF.

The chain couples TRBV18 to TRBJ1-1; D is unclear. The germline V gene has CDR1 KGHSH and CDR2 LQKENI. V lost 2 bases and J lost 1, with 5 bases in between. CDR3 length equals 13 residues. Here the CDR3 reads CASSPRQNTEAFF. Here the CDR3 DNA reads TGTGCCAGCTCACCAAGACAGAACACTGAAGCTTTCTTT.

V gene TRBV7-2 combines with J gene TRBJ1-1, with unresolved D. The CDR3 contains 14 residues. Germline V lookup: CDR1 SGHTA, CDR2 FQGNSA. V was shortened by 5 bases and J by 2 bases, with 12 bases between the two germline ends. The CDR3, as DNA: TGTGCCAGCAGCCGCGTACAGATCAACACTGAAGCTTTCTTT. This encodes CASSRVQINTEAFF.